This is a list of T cell receptor beta chains from one sample in a study of shared clonotypes between healthy human individuals. Libraries were prepared by immunoSEQ multiplex PCR; TCRdb keeps only in-frame clonotypes and omits some of them. The sample has hundreds of thousands of clones, 97% seen once; the top ten hold roughly 0.055%. The sequencing sample was made of naive CD4+ T cells sorted from blood. The receptors derive from a woman in her thirties in good health. Both conserved end residues are part of each CDR3. Fields, in order: CDR3 DNA, CDR3 protein, J gene, V gene, clone size, D gene. The D gene is left open where the match is weak. Clone size is shown for a subset of rows, as once, few, many or a class of expanded clone.

CDR3 DNA: TGTGCCAGCAGCCCCCTAAACAGGGAGTACGAGCAGTACTTC; CDR3 protein: CASSPLNREYEQYF; J gene: TRBJ2-7; V gene: TRBV28; clone size: .; D gene: .
CDR3 DNA: TGTGCCACCAGCAGAATCTGGGGGCAAGATGAAAAACTGTTTTTT; CDR3 protein: CATSRIWGQDEKLFF; J gene: TRBJ1-4; V gene: TRBV15; clone size: .; D gene: .
CDR3 DNA: TGTGCCAGCAGCTTGGAACTAGGGGGCACAGATACGCAGTATTTT; CDR3 protein: CASSLELGGTDTQYF; J gene: TRBJ2-3; V gene: TRBV5-5; clone size: .; D gene: .
CDR3 DNA: TGTGCCAGCAGCAACCTGGGGAGCCGACCCGGGGAGCTGTTTTTT; CDR3 protein: CASSNLGSRPGELFF; J gene: TRBJ2-2; V gene: TRBV11-2; clone size: .; D gene: .
CDR3 DNA: TGCGCCAGCAGCCAACTGGCTCCACTAGCCAAAAACATTCAGTACTTC; CDR3 protein: CASSQLAPLAKNIQYF; J gene: TRBJ2-4; V gene: TRBV4-1; clone size: .; D gene: .
CDR3 DNA: TGCAGCGTTGTTGGAGAATTCGAGCAGTACTTC; CDR3 protein: CSVVGEFEQYF; J gene: TRBJ2-7; V gene: TRBV29-1; clone size: .; D gene: .
CDR3 DNA: TGTGCCAGCAGCGAGAACACTGAAGCTTTCTTT; CDR3 protein: CASSENTEAFF; J gene: TRBJ1-1; V gene: TRBV13; clone size: .; D gene: .
CDR3 DNA: TGTGCCAGCAGATCCGGGACTAGCGTAGAGACCCAGTACTTC; CDR3 protein: CASRSGTSVETQYF; J gene: TRBJ2-5; V gene: TRBV2; clone size: .; D gene: TRBD2
CDR3 DNA: TGCGCCAGCAGCCCCGGACTAACGACCGGGGAGCTGTTTTTT; CDR3 protein: CASSPGLTTGELFF; J gene: TRBJ2-2; V gene: TRBV5-1; clone size: .; D gene: .
CDR3 DNA: TGCGCCAGCAGTGAAGGACGGATCTCCTACAATGAGCAGTTCTTC; CDR3 protein: CASSEGRISYNEQFF; J gene: TRBJ2-1; V gene: TRBV10-2; clone size: .; D gene: .
CDR3 DNA: TGTGCCAGCCGGTCCCTCAGGGGCTCCTACAATGAGCAGTTCTTC; CDR3 protein: CASRSLRGSYNEQFF; J gene: TRBJ2-1; V gene: TRBV28; clone size: .; D gene: .
CDR3 DNA: TGCGCCAGCAGCCAAGAGGAGACAGGGGGCGTATCTAACTATGGCTACACCTTC; CDR3 protein: CASSQEETGGVSNYGYTF; J gene: TRBJ1-2; V gene: TRBV4-1; clone size: .; D gene: TRBD1
CDR3 DNA: TGCGCCAGCAGTCCACAGGGGGCGTCTAGCGGGAGGGTGGGCACCGGGGAGCTGTTTTTT; CDR3 protein: CASSPQGASSGRVGTGELFF; J gene: TRBJ2-2; V gene: TRBV23-1; clone size: .; D gene: TRBD2
CDR3 DNA: TGTGCCAGCAGCTTCGTACAGGGTGTCCCCTATGGCTACACCTTC; CDR3 protein: CASSFVQGVPYGYTF; J gene: TRBJ1-2; V gene: TRBV5-4; clone size: .; D gene: .
CDR3 DNA: TGTGCCAGCAGCCTGGGACAGGGACGCTACGAGCAGTACTTC; CDR3 protein: CASSLGQGRYEQYF; J gene: TRBJ2-7; V gene: TRBV11-2; clone size: .; D gene: TRBD1
CDR3 DNA: TGTGCCTGGAGCCCGGGGCCTGGAAACACCATATATTTT; CDR3 protein: CAWSPGPGNTIYF; J gene: TRBJ1-3; V gene: TRBV30; clone size: once; D gene: .
CDR3 DNA: TGTGCCAGTAGTATCCTACCGACTAGCGGGAGTCGCTATGAGCAGTTCTTC; CDR3 protein: CASSILPTSGSRYEQFF; J gene: TRBJ2-1; V gene: TRBV19; clone size: .; D gene: TRBD2
CDR3 DNA: TGTGCCAGCAAACCGGGTTTGGCCCAAGAGACCCAGTACTTC; CDR3 protein: CASKPGLAQETQYF; J gene: TRBJ2-5; V gene: TRBV6-5; clone size: .; D gene: .
CDR3 DNA: TGTGCCAGCAGTGAGCGGGACAGGGTAAGGGACACTGAAGCTTTCTTT; CDR3 protein: CASSERDRVRDTEAFF; J gene: TRBJ1-1; V gene: TRBV27; clone size: once; D gene: TRBD1
CDR3 DNA: TGTGCCAGCAGCAGGGCGGCGGGAACTACCTACGAGCAGTACTTC; CDR3 protein: CASSRAAGTTYEQYF; J gene: TRBJ2-7; V gene: TRBV27; clone size: .; D gene: .
CDR3 DNA: TGTGCCAGCAGTTCGATACCTACAGGGGATAGCAATCAGCCCCAGCATTTT; CDR3 protein: CASSSIPTGDSNQPQHF; J gene: TRBJ1-5; V gene: TRBV5-5; clone size: .; D gene: TRBD1
CDR3 DNA: TGTGCCAGCAGTTCCGGCAGCTATAATTCACCCCTCCACTTT; CDR3 protein: CASSSGSYNSPLHF; J gene: TRBJ1-6; V gene: TRBV28; clone size: .; D gene: .
CDR3 DNA: TGTGCCAGCAGCCGCTCTGGCGGGATTCAGGGCGGGGAGCTGTTTTTT; CDR3 protein: CASSRSGGIQGGELFF; J gene: TRBJ2-2; V gene: TRBV7-3; clone size: .; D gene: .
CDR3 DNA: TGTGCCAGCAGCCAATCGATTCTACTTACGAACACTGAAGCTTTCTTT; CDR3 protein: CASSQSILLTNTEAFF; J gene: TRBJ1-1; V gene: TRBV16; clone size: .; D gene: .
CDR3 DNA: TGTGCCAGCTCTTGGCGGACAAATAGCTTGAATGAGCAGTTCTTC; CDR3 protein: CASSWRTNSLNEQFF; J gene: TRBJ2-1; V gene: TRBV27; clone size: .; D gene: .
CDR3 DNA: TGCGCCAGCAGCCTAATACGGACAGGGGCCTCACCCCTCCACTTT; CDR3 protein: CASSLIRTGASPLHF; J gene: TRBJ1-6; V gene: TRBV4-1; clone size: .; D gene: TRBD1
CDR3 DNA: TGTGCCAGCAGCTTGGAATTTAGTCATCCTGAAGCTTTCTTT; CDR3 protein: CASSLEFSHPEAFF; J gene: TRBJ1-1; V gene: TRBV7-8; clone size: .; D gene: .
CDR3 DNA: TGTGCCAGCAGCATCGGACAGAGCACAGATACGCAGTATTTT; CDR3 protein: CASSIGQSTDTQYF; J gene: TRBJ2-3; V gene: TRBV9; clone size: .; D gene: .
CDR3 DNA: TGTGCCAGTAGCCTAGGGGGGAGTGCGTACAATGAGCAGTTCTTC; CDR3 protein: CASSLGGSAYNEQFF; J gene: TRBJ2-1; V gene: TRBV19; clone size: once; D gene: .
CDR3 DNA: TGTGCCAGCTCACGGGGGGATCAGCCCCAGCATTTT; CDR3 protein: CASSRGDQPQHF; J gene: TRBJ1-5; V gene: TRBV18; clone size: .; D gene: .